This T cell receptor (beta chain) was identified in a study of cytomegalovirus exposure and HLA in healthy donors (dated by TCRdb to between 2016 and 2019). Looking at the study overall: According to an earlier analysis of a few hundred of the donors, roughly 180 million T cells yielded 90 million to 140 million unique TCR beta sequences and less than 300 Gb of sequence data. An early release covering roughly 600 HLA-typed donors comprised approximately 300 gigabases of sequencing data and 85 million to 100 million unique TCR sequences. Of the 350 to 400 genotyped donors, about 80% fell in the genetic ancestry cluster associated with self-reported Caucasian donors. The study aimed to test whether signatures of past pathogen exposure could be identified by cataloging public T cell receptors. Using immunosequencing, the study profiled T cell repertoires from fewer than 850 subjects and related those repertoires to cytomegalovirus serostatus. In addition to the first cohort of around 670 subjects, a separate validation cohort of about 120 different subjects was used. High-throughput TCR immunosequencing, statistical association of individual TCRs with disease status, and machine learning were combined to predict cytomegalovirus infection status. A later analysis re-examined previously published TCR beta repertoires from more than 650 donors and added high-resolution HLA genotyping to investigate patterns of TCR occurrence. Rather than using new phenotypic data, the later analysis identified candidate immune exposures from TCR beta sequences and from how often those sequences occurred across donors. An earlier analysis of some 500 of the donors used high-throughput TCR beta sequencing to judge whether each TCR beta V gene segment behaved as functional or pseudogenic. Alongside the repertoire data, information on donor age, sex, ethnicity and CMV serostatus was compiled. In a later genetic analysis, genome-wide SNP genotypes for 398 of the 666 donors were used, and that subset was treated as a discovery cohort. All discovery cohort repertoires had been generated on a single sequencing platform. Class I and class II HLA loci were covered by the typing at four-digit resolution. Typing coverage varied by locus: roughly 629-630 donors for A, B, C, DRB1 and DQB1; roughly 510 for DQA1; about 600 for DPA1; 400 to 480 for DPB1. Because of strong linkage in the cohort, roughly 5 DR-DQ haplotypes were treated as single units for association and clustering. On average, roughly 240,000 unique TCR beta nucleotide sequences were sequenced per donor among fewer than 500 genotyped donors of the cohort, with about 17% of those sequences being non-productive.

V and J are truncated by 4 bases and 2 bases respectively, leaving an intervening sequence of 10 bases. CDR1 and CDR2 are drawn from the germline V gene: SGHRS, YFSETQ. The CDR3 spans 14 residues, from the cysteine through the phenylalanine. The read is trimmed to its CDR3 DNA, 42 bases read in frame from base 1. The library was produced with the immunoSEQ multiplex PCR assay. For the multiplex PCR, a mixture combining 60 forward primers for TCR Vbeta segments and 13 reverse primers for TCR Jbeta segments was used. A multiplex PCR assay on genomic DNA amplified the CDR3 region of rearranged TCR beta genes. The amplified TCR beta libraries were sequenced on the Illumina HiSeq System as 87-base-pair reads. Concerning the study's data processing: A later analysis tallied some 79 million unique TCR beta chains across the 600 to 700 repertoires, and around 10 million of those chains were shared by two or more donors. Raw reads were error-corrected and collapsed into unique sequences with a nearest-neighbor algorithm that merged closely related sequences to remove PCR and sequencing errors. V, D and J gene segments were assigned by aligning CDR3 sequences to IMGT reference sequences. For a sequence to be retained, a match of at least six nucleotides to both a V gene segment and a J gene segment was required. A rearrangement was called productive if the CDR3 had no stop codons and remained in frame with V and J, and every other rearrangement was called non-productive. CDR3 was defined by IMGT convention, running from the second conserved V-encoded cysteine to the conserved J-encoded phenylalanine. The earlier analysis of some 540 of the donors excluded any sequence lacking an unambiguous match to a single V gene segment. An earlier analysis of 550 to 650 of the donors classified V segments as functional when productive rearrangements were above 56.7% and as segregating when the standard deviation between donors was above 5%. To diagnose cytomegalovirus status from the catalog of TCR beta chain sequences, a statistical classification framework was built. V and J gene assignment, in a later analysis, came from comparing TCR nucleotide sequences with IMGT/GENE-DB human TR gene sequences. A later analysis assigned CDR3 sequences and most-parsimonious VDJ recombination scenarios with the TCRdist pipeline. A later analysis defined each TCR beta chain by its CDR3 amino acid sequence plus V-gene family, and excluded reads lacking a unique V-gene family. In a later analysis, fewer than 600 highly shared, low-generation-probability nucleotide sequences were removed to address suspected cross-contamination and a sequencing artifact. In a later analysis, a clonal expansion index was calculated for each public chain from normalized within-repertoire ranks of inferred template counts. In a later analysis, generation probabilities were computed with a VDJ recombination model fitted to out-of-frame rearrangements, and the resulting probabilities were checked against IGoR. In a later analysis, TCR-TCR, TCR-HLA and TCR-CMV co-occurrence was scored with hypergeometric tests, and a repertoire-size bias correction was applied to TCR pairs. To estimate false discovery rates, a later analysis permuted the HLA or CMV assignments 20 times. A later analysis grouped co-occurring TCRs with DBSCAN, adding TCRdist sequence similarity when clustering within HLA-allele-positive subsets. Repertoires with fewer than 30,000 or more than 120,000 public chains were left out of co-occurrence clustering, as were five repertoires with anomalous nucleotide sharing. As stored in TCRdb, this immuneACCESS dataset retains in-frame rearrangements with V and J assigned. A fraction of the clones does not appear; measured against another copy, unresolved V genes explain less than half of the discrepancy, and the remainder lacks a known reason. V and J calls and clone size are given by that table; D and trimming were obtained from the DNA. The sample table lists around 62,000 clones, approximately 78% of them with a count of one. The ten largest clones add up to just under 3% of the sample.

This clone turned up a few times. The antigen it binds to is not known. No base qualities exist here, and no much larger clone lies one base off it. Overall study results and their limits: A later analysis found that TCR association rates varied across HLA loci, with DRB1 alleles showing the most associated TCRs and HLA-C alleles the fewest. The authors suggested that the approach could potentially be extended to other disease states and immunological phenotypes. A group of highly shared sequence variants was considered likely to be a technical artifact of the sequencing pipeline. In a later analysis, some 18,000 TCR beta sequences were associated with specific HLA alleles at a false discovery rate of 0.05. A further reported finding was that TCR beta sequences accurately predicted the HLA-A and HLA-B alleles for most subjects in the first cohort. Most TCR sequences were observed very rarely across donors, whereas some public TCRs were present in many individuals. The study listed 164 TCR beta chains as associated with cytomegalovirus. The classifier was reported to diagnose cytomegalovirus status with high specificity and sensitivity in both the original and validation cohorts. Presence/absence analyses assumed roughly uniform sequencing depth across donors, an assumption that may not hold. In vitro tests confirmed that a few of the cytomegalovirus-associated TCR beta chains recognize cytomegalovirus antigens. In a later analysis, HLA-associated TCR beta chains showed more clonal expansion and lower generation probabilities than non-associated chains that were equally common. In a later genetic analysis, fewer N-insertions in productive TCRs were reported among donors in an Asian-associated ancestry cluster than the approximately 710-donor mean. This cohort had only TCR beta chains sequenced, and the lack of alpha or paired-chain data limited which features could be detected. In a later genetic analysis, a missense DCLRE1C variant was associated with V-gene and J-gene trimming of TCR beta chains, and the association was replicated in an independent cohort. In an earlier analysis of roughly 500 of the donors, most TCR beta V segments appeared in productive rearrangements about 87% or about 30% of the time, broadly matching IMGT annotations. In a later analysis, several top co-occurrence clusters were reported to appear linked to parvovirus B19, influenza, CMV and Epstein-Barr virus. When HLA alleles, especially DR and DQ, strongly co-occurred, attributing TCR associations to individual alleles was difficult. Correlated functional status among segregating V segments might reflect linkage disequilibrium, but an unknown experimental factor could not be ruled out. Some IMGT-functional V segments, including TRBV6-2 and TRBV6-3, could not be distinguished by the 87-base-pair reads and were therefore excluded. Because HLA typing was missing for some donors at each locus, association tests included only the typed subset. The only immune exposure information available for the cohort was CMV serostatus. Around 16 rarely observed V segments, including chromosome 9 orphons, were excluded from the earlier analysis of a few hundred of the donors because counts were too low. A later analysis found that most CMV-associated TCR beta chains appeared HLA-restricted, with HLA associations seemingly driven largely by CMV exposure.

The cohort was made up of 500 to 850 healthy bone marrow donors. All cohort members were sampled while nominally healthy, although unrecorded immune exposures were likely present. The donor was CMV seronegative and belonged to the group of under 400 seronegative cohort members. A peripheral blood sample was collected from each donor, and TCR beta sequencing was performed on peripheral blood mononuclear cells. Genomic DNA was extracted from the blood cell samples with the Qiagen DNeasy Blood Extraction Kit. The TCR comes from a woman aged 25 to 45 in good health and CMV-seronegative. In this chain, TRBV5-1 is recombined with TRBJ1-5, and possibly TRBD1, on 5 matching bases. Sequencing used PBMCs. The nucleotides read TGCGCCAGCAGCCCTGACAGTGGCAATCAGCCCCAGCATTTT. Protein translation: CASSPDSGNQPQHF.